This T cell receptor (beta chain) was profiled in a study of blood T cell repertoires in COVID-19. The germline V gene has CDR1 LGHNA and CDR2 YSLEER. The CDR3 runs 13 residues. V lost 4 bases to trimming and J lost 0 bases, with 7 bases between them. Authors' data handling: Amplification with reference gene primers provided the estimates of nucleated cell counts. Assay used: immunoSEQ multiplex PCR; TCRdb lists only in-frame clones, some missing. The V and J calls and clone size were taken over from that table, and D and trimming were inferred from the DNA. The sample includes 35,000 to 40,000 clones, about 90% of them seen just once.

The rearrangement links TRBV4-3 to TRBJ2-7; D unresolved. The sequence derives from a man in his fifties or sixties with COVID-19, enrolled during active disease. The specimen sequenced was peripheral blood. The CDR3 bases are TGCGCCAGCAGCCCCACCGGCTCCTACGAGCAGTACTTC. Amino acids: CASSPTGSYEQYF.